A selection of T cell receptor beta chains follows, all from one sample in a study of blood T cell repertoires in COVID-19. Profiled with immunoSEQ multiplex PCR; TCRdb holds only in-frame clones, not every one. Of over 250,000 clones in the sample, roughly 90% were seen once. Material for sequencing was peripheral blood. These receptors came from a woman in her fifties or sixties with acute or convalescent COVID-19. Each CDR3 is given with its conserved first and last residue. The D gene is left open where the match is weak. Only part of the rows carry a size: once, few, many, or a class if the clone is expanded.

j_gene,d_gene,abundance,v_gene,CDR3nt,CDR3aa
TRBJ1-5,NA,once,TRBV28,TGTGCCAGCACCACGGGCGGGATCGGCAATCAGCCCCAGCATTTT,CASTTGGIGNQPQHF
TRBJ1-2,TRBD1,NA,TRBV6-1,TGTGCCAGCAGTGACGGGACAGGGAAGATAGAGGGCTACACCTTC,CASSDGTGKIEGYTF
TRBJ1-5,NA,NA,TRBV12-3/TRBV12-4,TGTGCCAGCAACAGGGGCAATCAGCCCCAGCATTTT,CASNRGNQPQHF
TRBJ1-2,NA,once,TRBV7-9,TGTGCCAGCAGCTTTCGTTATGAGGGTGAGGGCTATGGCTACACCTTC,CASSFRYEGEGYGYTF
TRBJ1-1,NA,NA,TRBV11-2,TGTGCCAGCACCCCATCGGGCGCGGGAACTGAAGCTTTCTTT,CASTPSGAGTEAFF
TRBJ2-5,NA,NA,TRBV6-2/TRBV6-3,TGTGCCAGCAGTTCTAGCCTACCGGGGACCCAGTACTTC,CASSSSLPGTQYF
TRBJ1-4,TRBD1,NA,TRBV28,TGTGCCAGCAGTGGACAGGGCCCAACTAATGAAAAACTGTTTTTT,CASSGQGPTNEKLFF
TRBJ1-1,NA,NA,TRBV5-1,TGCGCCAGCACCCTAGGGGGTTCTCGGCAAGGGGGCACTGAAGCTTTCTTT,CASTLGGSRQGGTEAFF
TRBJ1-2,TRBD1,NA,TRBV6-1,TGTGCCAGCAGTGAATGGAGGACAGGGGACGGCTACACCTTC,CASSEWRTGDGYTF
TRBJ1-6,TRBD1,once,TRBV6-8,TGTGCCAGCAGTAGCGGGACAGGCCGTAATTCACCCCTCCACTTT,CASSSGTGRNSPLHF
TRBJ2-1,NA,NA,TRBV5-1,TGCGCCAGCAGCTTAGGCCAGGGGACGGATGAGCAGTTCTTC,CASSLGQGTDEQFF
TRBJ1-2,NA,NA,TRBV5-1,TGCGCCTTCAGGGAAAAGGATGGCTACACCTTC,CAFREKDGYTF
TRBJ1-2,NA,NA,TRBV5-4,TGTGCCAGCAGCTTGGAGAGAAGAGGCTACACCTTC,CASSLERRGYTF
TRBJ1-1,NA,NA,TRBV7-8,TGTGCCAGCAGCTTGTTTTCAGGGAGGAGCACTGAAGCTTTCTTT,CASSLFSGRSTEAFF
TRBJ1-4,TRBD1,NA,TRBV19,TGTGCCAGTACCCGGGACAGGGGTAATGAAAAACTGTTTTTT,CASTRDRGNEKLFF
TRBJ1-2,TRBD1,NA,TRBV12-3/TRBV12-4,TGTGCCAGCACCCGGGACAGGGACGGCTACACCTTC,CASTRDRDGYTF
TRBJ2-2,NA,NA,TRBV9,TGTGCCAGCAGCTCATCCACCGGGGAGCTGTTTTTT,CASSSSTGELFF
TRBJ2-7,NA,NA,TRBV7-6,TGTGCCAGCAGCTTCGGGACTGAAGCCACCGAGCAGTACTTC,CASSFGTEATEQYF
TRBJ2-1,NA,NA,TRBV3-1/TRBV3-2,TGTGCCAGCAGCCAAGATCTGGACAGAACCAGCTCCTACAATGAGCAGTTCTTC,CASSQDLDRTSSYNEQFF
TRBJ2-2,NA,NA,TRBV11-2,TGTGCCAGCAGCTTACAAGGACAGAACACCGGGGAGCTGTTTTTT,CASSLQGQNTGELFF
TRBJ1-3,NA,NA,TRBV30,TGTGCCTGGAGCGCTCCAGGGTTCTCTGGAAACACCATATATTTT,CAWSAPGFSGNTIYF
TRBJ1-4,TRBD1,NA,TRBV4-2,TGTGCCAGCAGCCAAGAGGTTAGGGGACAGTCGGGTGAAAAACTGTTTTTT,CASSQEVRGQSGEKLFF
TRBJ1-1,TRBD1,NA,TRBV9,TGTGCCAGCAGCCCCACCGGAGAGGGGGGACAGGGCCTGTTAGCTTTCTTT,CASSPTGEGGQGLLAFF
TRBJ1-6,NA,NA,TRBV6-5,TGTGCCAGCACCTACGGGATCCTATATAATTCACCCCTCCACTTT,CASTYGILYNSPLHF
TRBJ1-6,TRBD1,NA,TRBV6-5,TGTGCCAGCACCGGACAGGGGATTACACCCCTCCACTTT,CASTGQGITPLHF
TRBJ2-2,TRBD1,NA,TRBV19,TGTGCCAGTATCACGACAGGGGGCGGGTCCGGGGAGCTGTTTTTT,CASITTGGGSGELFF
TRBJ1-1,NA,NA,TRBV18,TGTGCCAGCTCACCACTTACGGGGAACACTGAAGCTTTCTTT,CASSPLTGNTEAFF
TRBJ1-1,TRBD1,NA,TRBV19,TGTGCCAGTTCAACAGGGGTGAACACTGAAGCTTTCTTT,CASSTGVNTEAFF
TRBJ1-1,TRBD1,NA,TRBV5-5,TGTGCCAGCAGCTTGAGTTTACAGGGGAGATACACTGAAGCTTTCTTT,CASSLSLQGRYTEAFF
TRBJ2-7,TRBD1,NA,TRBV7-2,TGTGCCAGCAGCCCAGGGACAGGGTCTTACTACGAGCAGTACTTC,CASSPGTGSYYEQYF
TRBJ2-1,TRBD2,NA,TRBV7-8,TGTGCCAGCAGCATACTTAGCGGGAGCGTGAATGAGCAGTTCTTC,CASSILSGSVNEQFF
TRBJ2-7,NA,NA,TRBV15,TGTGCCACCAGCAGAGAACACCTCTACGAGCAGTACTTC,CATSREHLYEQYF
TRBJ2-6,TRBD1,NA,TRBV29-1,TGCAGCGCTTCCAGGGGGCCTGGGGCCAACGTCCTGACTTTC,CSASRGPGANVLTF
TRBJ1-2,NA,NA,TRBV15,TGTGCCACCAGCAGAGATACGGGCAGGGTGTTAGAGAATGGCTACACCTTC,CATSRDTGRVLENGYTF
TRBJ1-1,TRBD1,NA,TRBV2,TGTGCCAGCAGACAAACAACAGGGGGGGGTGAAGCTTTCTTT,CASRQTTGGGEAFF
TRBJ1-1,NA,NA,TRBV6-6,TGTGCCAGCAAGGACAGACTGAACACTGAAGCTTTCTTT,CASKDRLNTEAFF
TRBJ2-7,NA,once,TRBV3-1/TRBV3-2,TGTGCCAGCAGCCCCACTGTAGTTGGGCGCGAGCAGTACTTC,CASSPTVVGREQYF
TRBJ2-7,NA,NA,TRBV29-1,TGCAGCGTTGGTAGGCTAGCCGGGGAGCAGTACTTC,CSVGRLAGEQYF
TRBJ2-1,TRBD2,NA,TRBV25-1,TGTGCCAGCAGTGAATCTACTAGCGGGAGTTTACACAATGAGCAGTTCTTC,CASSESTSGSLHNEQFF
TRBJ1-2,NA,NA,TRBV29-1,TGCAGCGTTGAAGTCGGGTCTCCAGCTAACTATGGCTACACCTTC,CSVEVGSPANYGYTF
TRBJ2-7,NA,NA,TRBV7-8,TGTGCCAGCAGCTTAGTGGATAGCGGCTACGAGCAGTACTTC,CASSLVDSGYEQYF
TRBJ2-1,TRBD2,NA,TRBV19,TGTGCCAGTAGCCAGACTAGCGGGAGTGGTAATGAGCAGTTCTTC,CASSQTSGSGNEQFF
TRBJ1-5,NA,NA,TRBV2,TGTGCCAGCAGTGGGGGGGACGGAAGTCAGCCCCAGCATTTT,CASSGGDGSQPQHF